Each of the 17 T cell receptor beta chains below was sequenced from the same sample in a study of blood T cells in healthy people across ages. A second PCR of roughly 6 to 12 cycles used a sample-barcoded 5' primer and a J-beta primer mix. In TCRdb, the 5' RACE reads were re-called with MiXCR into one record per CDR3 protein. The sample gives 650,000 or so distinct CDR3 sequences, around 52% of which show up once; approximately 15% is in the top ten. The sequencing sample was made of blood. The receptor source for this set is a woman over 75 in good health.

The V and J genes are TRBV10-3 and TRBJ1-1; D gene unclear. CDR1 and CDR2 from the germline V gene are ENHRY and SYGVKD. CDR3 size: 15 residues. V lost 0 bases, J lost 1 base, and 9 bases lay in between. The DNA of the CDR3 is TGTGCCATCAGTGAGTCTGGACCTTGGAACACTGAAGCTTTCTTT. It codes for CAISESGPWNTEAFF.

The CDR3 region has the DNA TGTGCCAGCAGTTTTAGGGTTCACACTGAAGCTTTCTTT. Its protein is CASSFRVHTEAFF. The V call is TRBV12-3 or TRBV12-4, the J call TRBJ1-1; no reliable D call. V was shortened by 3 bases and J by 3 bases, with 8 bases between the two germline ends. The CDR3 totals 13 residues.

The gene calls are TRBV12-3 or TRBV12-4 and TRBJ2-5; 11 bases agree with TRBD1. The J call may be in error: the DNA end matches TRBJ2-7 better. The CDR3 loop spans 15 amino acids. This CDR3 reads CASSRGTGGPYEQYF. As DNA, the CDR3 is TGTGCCAGCAGTAGAGGGACAGGGGGTCCCTACGAGCAGTACTTC.

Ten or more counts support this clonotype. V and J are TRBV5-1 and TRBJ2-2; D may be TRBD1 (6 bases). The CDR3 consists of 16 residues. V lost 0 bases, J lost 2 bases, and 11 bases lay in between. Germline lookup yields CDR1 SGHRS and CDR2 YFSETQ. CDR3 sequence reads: CASSLDPGHNTGELFF. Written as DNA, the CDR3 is TGCGCCAGCAGCTTGGACCCGGGACATAACACCGGGGAGCTGTTTTTT. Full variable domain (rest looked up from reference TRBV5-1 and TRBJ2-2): KAGVTQTPRYLIKTRGQQVTLSCSPISGHRSVSWYQQTPGQGLQFLFEYFSETQRNKGNFPGRFSGRQFSNSRSEMNVSTLELGDSALYLCASSLDPGHNTGELFFGEGSRLTVL.

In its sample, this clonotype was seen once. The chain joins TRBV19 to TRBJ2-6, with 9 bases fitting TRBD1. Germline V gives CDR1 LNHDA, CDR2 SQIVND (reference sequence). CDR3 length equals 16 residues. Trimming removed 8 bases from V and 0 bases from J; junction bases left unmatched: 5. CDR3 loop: CASEQGAISGANVLTF. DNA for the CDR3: TGTGCCAGTGAACAGGGGGCGATCTCTGGGGCCAACGTCCTGACTTTC.

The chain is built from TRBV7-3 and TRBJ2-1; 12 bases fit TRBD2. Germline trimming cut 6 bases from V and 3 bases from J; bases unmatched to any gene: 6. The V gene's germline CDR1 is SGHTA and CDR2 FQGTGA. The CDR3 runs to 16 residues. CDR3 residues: CASSPLAGGLYNEQFF. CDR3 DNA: TGTGCCAGCAGTCCTCTAGCGGGGGGGCTCTACAATGAGCAGTTCTTC.

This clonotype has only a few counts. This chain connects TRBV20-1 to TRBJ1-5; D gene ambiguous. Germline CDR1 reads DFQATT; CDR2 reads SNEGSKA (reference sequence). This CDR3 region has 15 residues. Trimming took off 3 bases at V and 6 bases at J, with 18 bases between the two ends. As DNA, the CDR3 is TGCAGTGCTAGGGCTCCCACTTCCCCCAGTCAGCCCCAGCATTTT. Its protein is CSARAPTSPSQPQHF.

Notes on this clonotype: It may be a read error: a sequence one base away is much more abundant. In nucleotides, the CDR3 is TGCGCCAGCAGCTTTGCAGGGGCAGATACGCGGTATTTT. Residues: CASSFAGADTRYF. The rearrangement joins TRBV5-1 to TRBJ2-3; possible D gene TRBD1, 6 bases. The germline V gene encodes CDR1 SGHRS and CDR2 YFSETQ. The length of the CDR3 is 13 residues.

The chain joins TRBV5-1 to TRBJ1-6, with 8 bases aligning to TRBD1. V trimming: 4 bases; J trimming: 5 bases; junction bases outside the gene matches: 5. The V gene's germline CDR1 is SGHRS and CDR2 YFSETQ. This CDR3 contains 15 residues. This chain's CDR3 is CASSRTGLDNSPLHF. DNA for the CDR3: TGCGCCAGCAGCCGGACAGGGTTGGATAATTCACCCCTCCACTTT.

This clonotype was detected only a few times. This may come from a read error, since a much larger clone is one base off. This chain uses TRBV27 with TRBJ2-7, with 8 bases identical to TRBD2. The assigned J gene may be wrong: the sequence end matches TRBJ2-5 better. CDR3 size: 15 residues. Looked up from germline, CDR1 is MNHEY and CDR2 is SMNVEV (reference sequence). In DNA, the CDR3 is TGTGCCAGCAGAGCGGCCGGACTAGCCGCAGAGACCCAGTACTTC. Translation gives CASRAAGLAAETQYF.

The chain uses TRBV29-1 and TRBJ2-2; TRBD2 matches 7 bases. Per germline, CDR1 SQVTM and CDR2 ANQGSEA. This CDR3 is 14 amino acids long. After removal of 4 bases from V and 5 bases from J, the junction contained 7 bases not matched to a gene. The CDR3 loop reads CSVGPSGTTGELFF. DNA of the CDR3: TGCAGCGTTGGCCCTAGCGGCACGACCGGGGAGCTGTTTTTT.

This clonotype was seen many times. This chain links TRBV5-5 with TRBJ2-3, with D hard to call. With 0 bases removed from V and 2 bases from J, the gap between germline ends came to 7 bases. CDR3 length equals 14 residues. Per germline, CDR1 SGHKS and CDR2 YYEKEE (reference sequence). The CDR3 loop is CASSLVVNTDTQYF. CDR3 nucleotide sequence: TGTGCCAGCAGCTTGGTGGTAAACACAGATACGCAGTATTTT.

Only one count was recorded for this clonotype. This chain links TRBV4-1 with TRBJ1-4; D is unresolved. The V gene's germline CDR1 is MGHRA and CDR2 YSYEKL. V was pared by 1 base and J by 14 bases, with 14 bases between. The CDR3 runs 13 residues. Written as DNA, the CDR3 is TGCGCCAGCAGCCAAGTGGCTCCCGTGGGTCTGTTTTTT. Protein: CASSQVAPVGLFF.

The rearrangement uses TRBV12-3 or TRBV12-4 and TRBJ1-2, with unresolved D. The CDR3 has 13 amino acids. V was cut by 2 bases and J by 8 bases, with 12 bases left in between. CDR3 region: CASSLISYKGYTF. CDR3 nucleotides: TGTGCCAGCAGTTTAATTTCATACAAGGGCTACACCTTC.

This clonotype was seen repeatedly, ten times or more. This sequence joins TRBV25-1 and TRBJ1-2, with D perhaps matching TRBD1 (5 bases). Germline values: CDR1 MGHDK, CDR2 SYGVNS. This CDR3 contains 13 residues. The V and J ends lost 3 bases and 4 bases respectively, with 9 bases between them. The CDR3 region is CASSEARVYGYTF. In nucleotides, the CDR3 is TGTGCCAGCAGTGAGGCCAGGGTCTATGGCTACACCTTC.

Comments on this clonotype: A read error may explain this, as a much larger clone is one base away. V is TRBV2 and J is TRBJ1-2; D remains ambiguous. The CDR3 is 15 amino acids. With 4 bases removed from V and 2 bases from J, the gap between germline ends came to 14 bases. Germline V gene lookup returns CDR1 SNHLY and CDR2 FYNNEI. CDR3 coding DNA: TGTGCCAGCAGTGGGGCGCGACGGGGAAACTATGGCTACACCTTC. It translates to CASSGARRGNYGYTF.

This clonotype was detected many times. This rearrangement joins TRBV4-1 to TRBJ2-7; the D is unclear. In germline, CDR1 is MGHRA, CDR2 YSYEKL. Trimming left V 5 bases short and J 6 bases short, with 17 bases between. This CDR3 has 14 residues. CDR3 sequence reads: CASSEQMQLGEQYF. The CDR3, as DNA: TGCGCCAGCAGCGAACAAATGCAGCTCGGCGAGCAGTACTTC.